The clone carrying this T cell receptor beta chain occurred once. Primers used in a second PCR of roughly 6 to 11 cycles were a sample-barcoded 5' primer and a J-beta primer mix. Using its own MiXCR run on the 5' RACE reads, TCRdb lists one record per CDR3 protein. This sample yields roughly 1,500,000 distinct CDR3 sequences, of which 42% are seen a single time; 7% to 9% belongs to the top ten. The data originate from a study of blood T cells in healthy people across ages. This TCR was recovered from a woman aged 18-29 years in good health. The specimen was blood.

The CDR3 region is CASRLGTSGGANEQFF. The CDR3 bases are TGTGCCAGCAGGCTCGGGACTAGCGGGGGAGCGAATGAGCAGTTCTTC. The chain joins TRBV12-3 or TRBV12-4 to TRBJ2-1; 14 positions agree with TRBD2. Germline trimming cut 6 bases from V and 7 bases from J; bases unmatched to any gene: 8. The CDR3 consists of 16 residues.